The T cell receptor (beta chain) under discussion was sequenced for a study of blood T cell repertoires in COVID-19. At the level of the study: Sources were T cells, B-cell-depleted T cells, or PBMCs; the material itself was cDNA or gDNA.

TCRdb's table, derived via immunoSEQ multiplex PCR, lists solely in-frame clones and lacks some. This sample has more than 140,000 clones, with roughly 84% found just once. The V gene end was trimmed by 6 bases and the J gene end by 7 bases; junction bases not matched to a gene: 11. Germline CDR1 and CDR2: LNHDA and SQIVND (reference sequence). CDR3 length: 14 residues. This clone is a singleton in its sample. The sample was peripheral blood. This TCR was recovered from a woman aged 50 to 60 in a cohort sampled during active or convalescent COVID-19. The rearrangement links TRBV19 to TRBJ2-7; TRBD1 agrees at 8 bases. DNA for the CDR3: TGTGCCAGTAGCGTACAGGGGGGTTCGGATGAGCAGTACTTC. Translated: CASSVQGGSDEQYF.